A selection of T cell receptor beta chains follows, all from one sample in a study of tumor and adjacent non-tumor tissue in lung cancer. TCRdb re-called the multiplex PCR reads through MiXCR, storing one row per CDR3 protein. The profile shows tens of thousands of distinct CDR3 sequences, 55% to 75% of them singletons. Sequencing used lung tumor tissue. These receptors originate from a woman aged 40 to 50 with non-small cell lung cancer. Both conserved end residues are part of each CDR3. A D gene is named only where the DNA matches it firmly. Clone size is shown for a subset of rows, as once, few, many or a class of expanded clone.

clone size,J gene,D gene,V gene,CDR3 protein,CDR3 DNA
-,TRBJ2-1,-,TRBV10-3,CTIKGANAAGEQFF,TGTACCATTAAAGGGGCCAACGCGGCCGGTGAGCAGTTCTTC
few,TRBJ2-3,TRBD2,TRBV29-1,CSVELWAGGIDMQYF,TGCAGCGTTGAATTATGGGCGGGAGGCATAGATATGCAGTATTTT
-,TRBJ2-7,TRBD1,TRBV20-1,CSARTIQGEFSYEQYF,TGCAGTGCTAGAACCATACAGGGGGAATTCTCCTACGAGCAGTACTTC
-,TRBJ2-7,TRBD1,TRBV11-3,CTSSAGQGSYEQYF,TGTACCAGCAGCGCCGGACAGGGTTCCTACGAGCAATACTTC
-,TRBJ1-5,-,TRBV28,CASSPDTISSKPQHF,TGTGCCAGCAGCCCAGACACCATTAGCAGTAAGCCCCAGCATTTT
many,TRBJ2-7,-,TRBV28,CASSFIRGPPEQYF,TGTGCCAGCAGTTTTATTCGGGGGCCCCCCGAGCAGTACTTC
-,TRBJ2-1,TRBD2,TRBV6-1,CANRLAVEPYNERFF,TGTGCCAACAGACTAGCGGTGGAACCCTACAATGAGCGGTTCTTC
-,TRBJ1-1,-,TRBV11-2,CAGSNSVFGAFF,TGTGCCGGCAGCAATTCGGTGTTTGGAGCTTTCTTT
-,TRBJ2-1,TRBD1,TRBV6-5,CARCSTGTGGGEQFF,TGTGCCAGATGTTCGACCGGGACAGGGGGAGGTGAGCAGTTCTTC
-,TRBJ1-1,-,TRBV20-1,CSATGPGPLNTEAFF,TGCAGTGCTACTGGGCCGGGACCCCTGAACACTGAAGCTTTCTTT
many,TRBJ2-3,-,TRBV4-1,CASSQRLDTQYF,TGCGCCAGCAGCCAAAGACTAGACACGCAGTATTTT
-,TRBJ2-3,-,TRBV4-1,CASSLDRLDMQYF,TGCGCCAGCAGCCTAGACAGACTGGATATGCAGTATTTT
many,TRBJ2-3,TRBD2,TRBV7-9,CASSQSTLTSGTDTQYF,TGTGCCAGCAGCCAATCTACCCTGACTAGCGGCACAGATACGCAGTATTTT
-,TRBJ2-1,-,TRBV10-2,CANSEARGVYNEQFF,TGCGCCAACAGTGAGGCTAGGGGGGTCTACAATGAGCAGTTTTTC
-,TRBJ2-5,-,TRBV29-1,CIVERWGQEAQYF,TGCATCGTTGAGCGCTGGGGACAAGAGGCCCAATACTTC
-,TRBJ2-1,TRBD2,TRBV29-1,CSVTGPGGPYSNERFF,TGCAGCGTTACTGGGCCGGGAGGGCCGTACAGCAACGAGCGGTTCTTC
-,TRBJ1-1,-,TRBV11-2,CASSLEGTSAFF,TGTGCCAGCAGTTTAGAGGGGACATCGGCTTTCTTT
-,TRBJ1-6,TRBD1,TRBV12-3/TRBV12-4,CASSRTGVCSPLHF,TGTGCCAGCAGCCGGACAGGGGTATGCTCACCCCTCCACTTC
few,TRBJ2-2,TRBD2,TRBV5-4,CANSFLGLVGGTGELFF,TGTGCCAACTCATTCTTGGGACTAGTGGGAGGAACCGGGGAGCTGTTTTTT
many,TRBJ2-1,-,TRBV12-3/TRBV12-4,CASSLPNEQFF,TGTGCCAGCAGCCTACCCAATGAGCAGTTCTTC
many,TRBJ2-3,-,TRBV10-3,CAISESEEGDTQYF,TGTGCCATCAGTGAGTCGGAGGAGGGAGATACGCAGTATTTT
-,TRBJ1-5,-,TRBV6-2/TRBV6-3,CANTQVNQPQDF,TGTGCCAACACACAGGTCAATCAGCCCCAGGATTTT
-,TRBJ1-5,-,TRBV29-1,CNVASRGVPQHF,TGCAACGTCGCCAGCCGCGGGGTGCCCCAGCATTTT
-,TRBJ2-7,-,TRBV12-3/TRBV12-4,CVSTSQTRTYEQYF,TGTGTCAGCACTTCGCAGACAAGGACCTACGAGCAGTACTTC
-,TRBJ1-6,TRBD1,TRBV6-6,CTSGDRENSSLHF,TGTACCAGCGGGGACAGGGAAAATTCATCCCTCCACTTT
-,TRBJ2-7,TRBD2,TRBV10-2,CGSSMSGGEQYF,TGCGGCAGCAGCATGTCGGGGGGAGAGCAGTACTTC
-,TRBJ2-6,-,TRBV11-2,CASSPAVGASVLTF,TGTGCCAGCAGTCCCGCTGTTGGGGCCAGCGTCCTGACTTTC
-,TRBJ2-3,-,TRBV6-2/TRBV6-3,CANRDRARSGDAQYF,TGTGCCAACAGAGATAGGGCACGGAGCGGCGATGCGCAGTATTTT
-,TRBJ1-6,-,TRBV11-2,CASSIASENNSRLHF,TGTGCCAGCAGCATAGCCTCGGAGAATAATTCACGCCTCCACTTT
-,TRBJ1-5,-,TRBV4-1,CASSRDNYHSNQPQHF,TGCGCCAGCAGCCGAGACAACTACCATAGCAATCAGCCCCAGCATTTT
-,TRBJ2-7,-,TRBV6-2/TRBV6-3,CANSYSFDKADEQYF,TGTGCCAACAGTTACTCGTTTGATAAGGCGGACGAGCAGTACTTC
-,TRBJ2-5,-,TRBV11-2,CASSPRGTTQETQDF,TGTGCCAGCAGCCCTCGGGGGACGACACAAGAGACCCAGGACTTC
many,TRBJ1-2,TRBD1,TRBV20-1,CSATGGEYGYTF,TGCAGTGCTACAGGGGGCGAGTATGGCTACACCTTC
-,TRBJ2-6,TRBD1,TRBV6-5,CTSKLEGAGANALTF,TGTACCAGCAAACTCGAGGGGGCCGGGGCCAACGCCCTGACTTTC
-,TRBJ2-5,-,TRBV11-2,CASRSQGGEARETQYF,TGTGCCAGCCGCTCCCAAGGAGGGGAGGCCAGAGAGACCCAGTACTTC
-,TRBJ2-7,TRBD2,TRBV29-1,CSVAGTNYDQYF,TGCAGTGTGGCCGGGACTAACTACGACCAGTACTTC
-,TRBJ1-6,-,TRBV21-1,CASTLTGNLPPHF,TGTGCCAGCACCTTGACAGGGAATTTACCCCCCCACTTT